This TCR beta chain is drawn from a study of TET2 disruption in CD19-targeted CAR T cells (dated by TCRdb to about 2018). Regarding the complete study: No additional inclusion criteria were applied, and the number of samples was determined by the original clinical trial design and by sample availability.

Deletion took 1 base off V and 0 bases off J, with a span of 11 bases between the germline ends. CDR1 and CDR2 (SGHKS, YYEKEE) derive from the germline V gene (reference sequence). The CDR3 spans 15 residues, from the cysteine through the phenylalanine. Sequencing covers 36 bases of the CDR3, shown here with the frame starting at base 1. In light of the paper, this sample's treatment or condition label describes: autologous CTL019 cells: CD19 CAR with 4-1BB and CD3 zeta domains. The CD19 CAR incorporated TCR zeta and 4-1BB costimulatory signaling domains. T cells for CTL019 manufacturing were collected from peripheral blood by means of leukapheresis. The DNeasy Blood and Tissue Kit was used to extract genomic DNA from pre-infusion T cells, peripheral blood, or sorted post-infusion T cells. Deep sequencing of the TCR beta chain was done using the immunoSEQ assay. The original methods were these. Only productive TCR beta rearrangements went into calculating clonotype frequencies. TCRdb mirrors the immuneACCESS table, restricted to in-frame sequences. Some clones are absent from its copies; in checked studies, under half trace to an unresolved V gene, and the reason for the others is unknown. V and J calls and clone size are given by that table; D and trimming were obtained from the DNA. For this sample, the table gives roughly 1,800 clones. Clones ranked in the top ten supply around 17% of the sample.

Results and caveats for the whole study, not just this receptor: Conclusions about the patient's CAR T cells rested on extensive analysis of a single subject.

Going by frequency alone, this clone is medium-sized (0.01 to 0.1%); a count is unavailable. There is no known antigen for this receptor. The sequence runs out 3 residues before the end of the CDR3; the remainder is reconstructed from the germline J gene. The sample consisted of CD8+ T cells sorted from cultured blood T cells, taken for CD19 CAR T cell therapy. Rearrangement joined TRBV5-5 to TRBJ2-7; TRBD1 could be the D gene, as 6 bases match. This TCR came from a man aged 70 or older with chronic lymphocytic leukemia. The CDR3 bases that were read are TGTGCCAGCAGCTTGTTCCAGGGGAGCTCCTACGAG. Its coded protein is CASSLFQGSSYE. The whole CDR3 sequence reads CASSLFQGSSYEQYF.